Listed here are 2 T cell receptor beta chains from one sample, sequenced in a study of OX40 agonist ivuxolimab in advanced cancers. Only in-frame clones appear in the TCRdb table, and some are missing; sequencing was by immunoSEQ multiplex PCR. The top ten hold about 4% of the sample, which has more than 50,000 clones, around four fifths seen once. Sequencing used CD4+ or CD8+ T cells sorted from blood, obtained in a trial of the OX40 agonist ivuxolimab. These TCRs come from an adult with an advanced solid tumor such as melanoma, head and neck, liver or kidney cancer.

The rearrangement joins TRBV7-3 to TRBJ2-6; D possibly uses TRBD1 or TRBD2 (5 bases each). The length of the CDR3 is 19 residues. The germline V and J ends were trimmed by 2 bases and 0 bases, with 17 bases remaining between them. Germline V gene data show CDR1 as SGHTA and CDR2 as FQGTGA. CDR3 DNA sequence: TGTGCCAGCAGCTTAGAGGGGCCCTTCTCGAACTCTGGGGCCAACGTCCTGACTTTC. Residues: CASSLEGPFSNSGANVLTF.

The V and J genes are TRBV7-6 and TRBJ2-2; D might be TRBD2 (6 bases). V gave up 5 bases and J gave up 4 bases, with 17 bases separating them. Germline CDR1 is SGHVS and CDR2 is FNYEAQ. This CDR3 contains 16 residues. The CDR3 here is CASSPRLRGATGELFF. Here the CDR3 DNA reads TGTGCCAGCAGCCCCAGACTACGCGGGGCCACCGGGGAGCTGTTTTTT. The whole variable domain, filled in from reference TRBV7-6 and TRBJ2-2, reads GAGVSQSPRYKVTKRGQDVALRCDPISGHVSLYWYRQALGQGPEFLTYFNYEAQQDKSGLPNDRFSAERPEGSISTLTIQRTEQRDSAMYRCASSPRLRGATGELFFGEGSRLTVL.